A selection of T cell receptor beta chains follows, all from one sample in a study of T-cell memory formation after mild COVID-19. In TCRdb, the 5' RACE reads were re-called with MiXCR into one record per CDR3 protein. In the table there are approximately 100,000 distinct CDR3 sequences, more than 9.5% of which are singletons. The sequencing input was PBMCs or a T cell subset sorted from them (not recorded which). These receptors were obtained from a young man who had mild COVID-19 (a few samples of this study predate the infection). Cell type and time point are not known. The CDR3 runs from the conserved cysteine through the conserved F or W. D genes are given only for firm matches. Clone size is given for some rows only: seen once, a few or many times, or a class if the clone is expanded.

clone size: NA; J gene: TRBJ2-1; V gene: TRBV12-3/TRBV12-4; D gene: NA; CDR3 protein: CASTGTDTNEQFF; CDR3 DNA: TGTGCCAGCACCGGGACCGACACCAATGAGCAGTTCTTC
clone size: NA; J gene: TRBJ1-4; V gene: TRBV4-2; D gene: NA; CDR3 protein: CASRRRGKLFF; CDR3 DNA: TGTGCCAGCAGAAGGAGGGGAAAACTGTTTTTT
clone size: NA; J gene: TRBJ2-5; V gene: TRBV11-2; D gene: NA; CDR3 protein: CASSLVFRRGRETQYF; CDR3 DNA: TGTGCCAGCAGCTTAGTATTTAGACGGGGGCGGGAGACCCAGTACTTC
clone size: few; J gene: TRBJ2-3; V gene: TRBV5-1; D gene: TRBD2; CDR3 protein: CASSYGRGGATDTQYF; CDR3 DNA: TGCGCCAGCAGCTACGGTCGGGGGGGCGCGACAGATACGCAGTATTTT
clone size: NA; J gene: TRBJ2-3; V gene: TRBV25-1; D gene: TRBD1; CDR3 protein: CASTDWDRVSDTQYF; CDR3 DNA: TGTGCCAGCACCGATTGGGACAGGGTTAGTGATACGCAGTATTTT
clone size: NA; J gene: TRBJ2-3; V gene: TRBV6-5; D gene: NA; CDR3 protein: CASSYGGMGTDTQYF; CDR3 DNA: TGTGCCAGCAGTTACGGGGGTATGGGCACAGATACGCAGTATTTT
clone size: NA; J gene: TRBJ1-1; V gene: TRBV27; D gene: NA; CDR3 protein: CASRTSVDGSNTEAFF; CDR3 DNA: TGTGCCAGCAGGACTAGCGTGGACGGTTCGAACACTGAAGCTTTCTTT
clone size: many; J gene: TRBJ2-2; V gene: TRBV27; D gene: NA; CDR3 protein: CASSLSTGELFF; CDR3 DNA: TGTGCCAGCAGCCTTTCTACCGGGGAGCTGTTTTTT
clone size: NA; J gene: TRBJ2-7; V gene: TRBV19; D gene: NA; CDR3 protein: CASSIWTAEEQYF; CDR3 DNA: TGTGCCAGTAGTATTTGGACAGCGGAAGAGCAGTACTTC
clone size: few; J gene: TRBJ1-1; V gene: TRBV12-3/TRBV12-4; D gene: TRBD1; CDR3 protein: CASSLGTGGTEAFF; CDR3 DNA: TGTGCCAGCAGTTTAGGGACAGGGGGAACTGAAGCTTTCTTT
clone size: few; J gene: TRBJ2-5; V gene: TRBV6-2/TRBV6-3; D gene: TRBD2; CDR3 protein: CASSYGGEPQETQYF; CDR3 DNA: TGTGCCAGCAGTTATGGGGGGGAGCCACAAGAGACCCAGTACTTC
clone size: few; J gene: TRBJ2-3; V gene: TRBV7-2; D gene: NA; CDR3 protein: CASSLVAGAGTDTQYF; CDR3 DNA: TGTGCCAGCAGCTTAGTGGCGGGGGCGGGCACAGATACGCAGTATTTT
clone size: few; J gene: TRBJ2-5; V gene: TRBV4-2; D gene: TRBD2; CDR3 protein: CASSQEGAGGQETQYF; CDR3 DNA: TGTGCCAGCAGCCAAGAAGGAGCGGGGGGACAAGAGACCCAGTACTTC
clone size: few; J gene: TRBJ2-1; V gene: TRBV4-3; D gene: NA; CDR3 protein: CASSPPDYNEQFF; CDR3 DNA: TGCGCCAGCAGCCCCCCTGACTACAATGAGCAGTTCTTC
clone size: few; J gene: TRBJ2-2; V gene: TRBV7-2; D gene: NA; CDR3 protein: CASSHTWTRTYTGELFF; CDR3 DNA: TGTGCCAGCAGCCACACATGGACCCGGACGTACACCGGGGAGCTGTTTTTT
clone size: few; J gene: TRBJ2-2; V gene: TRBV7-9; D gene: NA; CDR3 protein: CASSQVRELFF; CDR3 DNA: TGTGCCAGCAGCCAGGTCAGGGAGCTGTTTTTT
clone size: NA; J gene: TRBJ2-1; V gene: TRBV12-3/TRBV12-4; D gene: TRBD1; CDR3 protein: CASSLGQGTYNEQFF; CDR3 DNA: TGTGCCAGCAGTCTAGGACAGGGGACCTACAATGAGCAGTTCTTC
clone size: few; J gene: TRBJ1-2; V gene: TRBV15; D gene: NA; CDR3 protein: CATSARGTPRIGYTF; CDR3 DNA: TGTGCCACCAGCGCCCGGGGGACCCCGAGAATCGGCTACACCTTC
clone size: few; J gene: TRBJ2-7; V gene: TRBV7-8; D gene: TRBD1; CDR3 protein: CASSLQGVTYEQYF; CDR3 DNA: TGTGCCAGCAGCTTACAGGGGGTTACCTACGAGCAGTACTTC
clone size: few; J gene: TRBJ2-7; V gene: TRBV4-3; D gene: TRBD2; CDR3 protein: CASSQGPGREGYEQYF; CDR3 DNA: TGCGCCAGCAGCCAAGGACCCGGGAGGGAGGGCTACGAGCAGTACTTC
clone size: few; J gene: TRBJ2-5; V gene: TRBV7-2; D gene: TRBD1; CDR3 protein: CASSCRDRVFETQYF; CDR3 DNA: TGTGCCAGCAGCTGCCGGGACAGGGTTTTCGAGACCCAGTACTTC
clone size: NA; J gene: TRBJ2-2; V gene: TRBV7-9; D gene: NA; CDR3 protein: CASSSGLGHLTGELFF; CDR3 DNA: TGTGCCAGCAGCTCGGGCCTGGGACACCTCACCGGGGAGCTGTTTTTT